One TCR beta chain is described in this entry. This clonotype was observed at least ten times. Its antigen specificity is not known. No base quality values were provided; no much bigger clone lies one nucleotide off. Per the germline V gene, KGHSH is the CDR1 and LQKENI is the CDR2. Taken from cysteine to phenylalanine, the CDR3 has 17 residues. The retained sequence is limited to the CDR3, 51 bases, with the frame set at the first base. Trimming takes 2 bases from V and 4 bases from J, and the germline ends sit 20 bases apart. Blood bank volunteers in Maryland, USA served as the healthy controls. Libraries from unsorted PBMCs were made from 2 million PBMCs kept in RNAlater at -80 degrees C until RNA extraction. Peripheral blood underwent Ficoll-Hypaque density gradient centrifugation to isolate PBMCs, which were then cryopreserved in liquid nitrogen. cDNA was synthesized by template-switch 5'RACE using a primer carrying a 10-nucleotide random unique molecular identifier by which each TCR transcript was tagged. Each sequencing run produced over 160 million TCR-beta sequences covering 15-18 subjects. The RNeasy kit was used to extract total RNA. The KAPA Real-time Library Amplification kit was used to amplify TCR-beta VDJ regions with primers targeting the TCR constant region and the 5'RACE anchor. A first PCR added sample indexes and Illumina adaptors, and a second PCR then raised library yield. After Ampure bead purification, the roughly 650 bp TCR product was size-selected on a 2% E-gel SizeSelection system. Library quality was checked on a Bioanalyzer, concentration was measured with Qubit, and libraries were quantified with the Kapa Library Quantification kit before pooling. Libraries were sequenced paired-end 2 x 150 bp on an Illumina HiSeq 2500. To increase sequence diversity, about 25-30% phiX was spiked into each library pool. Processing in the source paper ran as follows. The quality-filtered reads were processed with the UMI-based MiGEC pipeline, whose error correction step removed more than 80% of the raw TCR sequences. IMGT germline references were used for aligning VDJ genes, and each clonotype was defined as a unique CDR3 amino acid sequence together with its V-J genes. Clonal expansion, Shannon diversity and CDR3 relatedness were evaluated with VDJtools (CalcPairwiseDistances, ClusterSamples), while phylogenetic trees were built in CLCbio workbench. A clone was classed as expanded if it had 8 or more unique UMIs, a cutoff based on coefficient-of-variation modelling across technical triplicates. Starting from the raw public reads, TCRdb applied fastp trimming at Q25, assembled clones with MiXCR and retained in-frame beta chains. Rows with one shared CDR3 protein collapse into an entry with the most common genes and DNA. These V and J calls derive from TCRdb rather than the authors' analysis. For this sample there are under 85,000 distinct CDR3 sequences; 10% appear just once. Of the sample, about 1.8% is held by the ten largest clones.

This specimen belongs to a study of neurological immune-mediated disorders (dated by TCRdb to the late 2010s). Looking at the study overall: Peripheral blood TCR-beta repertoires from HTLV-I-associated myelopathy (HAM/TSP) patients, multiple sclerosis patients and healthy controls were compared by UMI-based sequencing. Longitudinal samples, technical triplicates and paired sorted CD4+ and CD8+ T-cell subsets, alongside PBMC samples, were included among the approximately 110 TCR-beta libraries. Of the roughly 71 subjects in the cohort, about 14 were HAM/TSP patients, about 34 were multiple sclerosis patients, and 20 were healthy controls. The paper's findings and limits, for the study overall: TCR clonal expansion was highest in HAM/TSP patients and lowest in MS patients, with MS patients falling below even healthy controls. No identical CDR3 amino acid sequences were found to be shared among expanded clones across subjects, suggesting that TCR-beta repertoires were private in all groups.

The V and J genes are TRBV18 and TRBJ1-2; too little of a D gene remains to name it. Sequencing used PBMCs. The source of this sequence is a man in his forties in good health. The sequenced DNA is TGTGCCAGCTCACCAGAGTCCCGAAGGGAGGTTGGCTATGGCTACACCTTC. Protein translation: CASSPESRREVGYGYTF.